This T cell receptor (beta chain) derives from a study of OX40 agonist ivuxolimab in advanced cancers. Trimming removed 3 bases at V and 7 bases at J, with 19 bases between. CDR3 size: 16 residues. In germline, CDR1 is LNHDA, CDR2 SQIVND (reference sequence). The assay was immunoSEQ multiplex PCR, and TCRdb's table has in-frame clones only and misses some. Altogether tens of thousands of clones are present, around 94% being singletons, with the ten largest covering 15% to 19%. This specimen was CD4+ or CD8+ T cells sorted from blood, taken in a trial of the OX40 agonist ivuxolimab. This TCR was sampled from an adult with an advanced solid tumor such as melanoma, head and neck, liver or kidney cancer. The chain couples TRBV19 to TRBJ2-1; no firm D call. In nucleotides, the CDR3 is TGTGCCAGTAGTATGCTTATGGGCAACGAAGGGAATGAGCAGTTCTTC. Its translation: CASSMLMGNEGNEQFF. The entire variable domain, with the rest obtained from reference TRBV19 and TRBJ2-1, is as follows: DGGITQSPKYLFRKEGQNVTLSCEQNLNHDAMYWYRQDPGQGLRLIYYSQIVNDFQKGDIAEGYSVSREKKESFPLTVTSAQKNPTAFYLCASSMLMGNEGNEQFFGPGTRLTVL.